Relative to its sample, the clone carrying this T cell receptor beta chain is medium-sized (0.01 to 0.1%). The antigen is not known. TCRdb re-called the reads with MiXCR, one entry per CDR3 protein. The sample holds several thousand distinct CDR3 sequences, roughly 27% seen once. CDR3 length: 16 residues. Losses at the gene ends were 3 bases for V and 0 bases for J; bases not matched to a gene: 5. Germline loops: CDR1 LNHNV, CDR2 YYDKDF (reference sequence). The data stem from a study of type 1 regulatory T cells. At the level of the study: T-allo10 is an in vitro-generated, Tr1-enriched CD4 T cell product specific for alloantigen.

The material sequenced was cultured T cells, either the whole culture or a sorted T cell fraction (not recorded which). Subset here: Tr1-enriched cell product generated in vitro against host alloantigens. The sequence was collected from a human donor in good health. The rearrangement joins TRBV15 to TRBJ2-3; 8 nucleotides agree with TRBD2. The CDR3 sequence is CATSSGIAGSTDTQYF. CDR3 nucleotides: TGTGCCACCAGCAGCGGCATAGCGGGGAGCACAGATACGCAGTATTTT.